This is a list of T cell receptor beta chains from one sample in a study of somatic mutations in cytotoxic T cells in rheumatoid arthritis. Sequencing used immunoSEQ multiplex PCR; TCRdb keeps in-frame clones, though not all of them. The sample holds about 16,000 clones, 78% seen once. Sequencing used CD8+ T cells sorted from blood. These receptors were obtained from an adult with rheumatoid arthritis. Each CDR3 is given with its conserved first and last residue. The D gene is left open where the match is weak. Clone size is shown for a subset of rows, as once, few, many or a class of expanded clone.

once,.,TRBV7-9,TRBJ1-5,TGTGCCAGCAGCTTAGCGGGTCAACCCCAGCATTTT,CASSLAGQPQHF
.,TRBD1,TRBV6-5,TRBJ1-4,TGTGCCAGCAGTTATCAGGGGACAGGGGGGGAAAAACTGTTTTTT,CASSYQGTGGEKLFF
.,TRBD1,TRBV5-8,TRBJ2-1,TGTGCCAGCAGCTGGACAGGGAATGAGCAGTTCTTC,CASSWTGNEQFF
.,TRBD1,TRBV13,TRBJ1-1,TGTGCCAGCAGCCCCGGGACAGGGAACACTGAAGCTTTCTTT,CASSPGTGNTEAFF
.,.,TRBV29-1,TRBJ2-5,TGCAGCGTTGAAAAGGGGGGATTAATGATGGAGACCCAGTACTTC,CSVEKGGLMMETQYF
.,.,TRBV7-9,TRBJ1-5,TGTGCCAGCAGCCCCCCGGGAGGGGATTTCCAGCCCCAGCATTTT,CASSPPGGDFQPQHF
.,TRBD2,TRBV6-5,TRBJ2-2,TGTGCCAGCAGTTACTCTGCGGGGGAATACACCGGGGAGCTGTTTTTT,CASSYSAGEYTGELFF
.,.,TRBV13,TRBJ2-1,TGTGCCAGCAGCCATCTCGGGTCAGGGCGGTCCTACAATGAGCAGTTCTTC,CASSHLGSGRSYNEQFF
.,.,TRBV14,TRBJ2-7,TGTGCCAGCAGCCAAGCTTACCTAGAAGACTACGAGCAGTACTTC,CASSQAYLEDYEQYF
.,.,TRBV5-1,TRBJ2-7,TGCGCCAGCAGCTTCGGCAGAGATTACGAGCAGTACTTC,CASSFGRDYEQYF
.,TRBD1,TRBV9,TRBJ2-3,TGTGCCAGCAGCGTAGAACAGGGGGGCCGAGATACGCAGTATTTT,CASSVEQGGRDTQYF
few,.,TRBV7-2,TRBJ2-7,TGTGCCAGCAGCGCCACCAGGGGAGAGCAGTACTTC,CASSATRGEQYF
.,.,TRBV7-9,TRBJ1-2,TGTGCCAGCAGCACGGGGGACGATGGCTACACCTTC,CASSTGDDGYTF
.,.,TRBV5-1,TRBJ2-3,TGCGCCAGCAGCCCTGGATTTAGCACTGGCACAGATACGCAGTATTTT,CASSPGFSTGTDTQYF
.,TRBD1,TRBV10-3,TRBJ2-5,TGTGCCATCAGTGAGGGGACAGGGCTTCAAGAGACCCAGTACTTC,CAISEGTGLQETQYF
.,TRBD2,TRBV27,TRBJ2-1,TGTGCCAGCAGCCCCCCCGGGACTAGCGGGGGGCTGGGGTACAATGAGCAGTTCTTC,CASSPPGTSGGLGYNEQFF
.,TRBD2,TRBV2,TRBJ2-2,TGTGCCAGAGGACTAGCGGGGGGGCCGAACACCGGGGAGCTGTTTTTT,CARGLAGGPNTGELFF
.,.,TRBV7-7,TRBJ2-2,TGTGCTAGCAGCCCGGACTACGGCGGGGAGCTGTTTTTT,CASSPDYGGELFF
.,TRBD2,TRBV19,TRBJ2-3,TGTGCCAGTAGTATAGCAAGCGGGGGGACAACAGATACGCAGTATTTT,CASSIASGGTTDTQYF
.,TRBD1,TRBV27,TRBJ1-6,TGTGCCAGCAGTTTCGGGACAGGGACAGGGTCACCCCTCCACTTT,CASSFGTGTGSPLHF
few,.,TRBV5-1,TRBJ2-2,TGCGCCAGCACCCCGACAGGCACGAACACCGGGGAGCTGTTTTTT,CASTPTGTNTGELFF
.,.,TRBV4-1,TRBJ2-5,TGCGCCAGCAGCCAAAACAGGGTTTTTGAGACCCAGTACTTC,CASSQNRVFETQYF
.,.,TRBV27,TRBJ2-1,TGTGCCAGCAGTTATGAATGGGCAGGTCGGAACAATGAGCAGTTCTTC,CASSYEWAGRNNEQFF
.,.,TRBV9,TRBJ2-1,TGTGCCAGCAGCCCACGTAGGGGTCAGGATTACAATGAGCAGTTCTTC,CASSPRRGQDYNEQFF
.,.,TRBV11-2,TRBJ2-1,TGTGCCAGCAGCTTAGTCGTCAATGAGCAGTTCTTC,CASSLVVNEQFF
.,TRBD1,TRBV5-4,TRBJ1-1,TGTGCCAGCAGCTTGCTGGGGACAGCGGACACTGAAGCTTTCTTT,CASSLLGTADTEAFF
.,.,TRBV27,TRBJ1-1,TGTGCCAGCAGTTTGGGGGCGGGGATGAACACTGAAGCTTTCTTT,CASSLGAGMNTEAFF
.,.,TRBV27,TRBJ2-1,TGTGCCAGCAGTGTGGACAACTACAATGAGCAGTTCTTC,CASSVDNYNEQFF
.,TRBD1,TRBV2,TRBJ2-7,TGTGCCAGCAGTTTTGGGACAGGGGTTTTGGGGCAGTACTTC,CASSFGTGVLGQYF
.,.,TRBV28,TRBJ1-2,TGTGCCAGCAGTCATCGTTCGGCTAACTATGGCTACACCTTC,CASSHRSANYGYTF
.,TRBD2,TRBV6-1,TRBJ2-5,TGTGCCAGCAGTGACCCAGGCGAATGGCTAGCGGGGGGGCCGAGGACCCAGTACTTC,CASSDPGEWLAGGPRTQYF
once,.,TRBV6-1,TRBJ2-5,TGTGCCAGCAGAAGCAGGGGTCAAGAGACCCAGTACTTC,CASRSRGQETQYF
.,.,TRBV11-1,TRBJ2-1,TGTGCCAGCAGCTCACCCCTGGGTCCCTCCTACAATGAGCAGTTCTTC,CASSSPLGPSYNEQFF
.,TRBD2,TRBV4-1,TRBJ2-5,TGCGCCAGCAGCCAAGATGAGGCTAGCGGGGCGGAGACCCAGTACTTC,CASSQDEASGAETQYF
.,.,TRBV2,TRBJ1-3,TGTGCCAGCAGTGTTTTCATTAAGATGGGTGGAAACACCATATATTTT,CASSVFIKMGGNTIYF
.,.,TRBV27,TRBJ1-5,TGTGCCAGCAGTTTAGGTTGGGGTGGAAATCAGCCCCAGCATTTT,CASSLGWGGNQPQHF
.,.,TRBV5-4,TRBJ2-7,TGTGCCAGCAGCTTGGGGGTTTACGAGCAGTACTTC,CASSLGVYEQYF
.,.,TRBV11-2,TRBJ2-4,TGTGCCAGCAGCTCCCTCCGTAACATTCAGTACTTC,CASSSLRNIQYF
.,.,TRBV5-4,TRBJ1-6,TGTGCCAGCAGCTTGGGAGGGACTAATTCACCCCTCCACTTT,CASSLGGTNSPLHF
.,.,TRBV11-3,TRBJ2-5,TGTGCCAGCAGCTTAGATGATGGGGGGACCCAGTACTTC,CASSLDDGGTQYF
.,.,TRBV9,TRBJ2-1,TGTGCCAGCAGCGTCCGGGCCACCTCGTACAATGAGCAGTTCTTC,CASSVRATSYNEQFF
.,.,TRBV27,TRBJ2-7,TGTGCCAGCAGTCCGCTATCGTTAGAAGCGTCGCGGCAGTACTTC,CASSPLSLEASRQYF
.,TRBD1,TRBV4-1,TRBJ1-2,TGCGCCAGCAGCCAAGGGGACAGGGCAAATGGCTACACCTTC,CASSQGDRANGYTF
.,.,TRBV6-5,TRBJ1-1,TGTGCCAGCAGTTACTCGACTGCACATAACACTGAAGCTTTCTTT,CASSYSTAHNTEAFF
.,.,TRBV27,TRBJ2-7,TGTGCCAGCAGTTTAAGTCCCCCCTACGAGCAGTACTTC,CASSLSPPYEQYF
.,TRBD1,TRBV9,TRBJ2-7,TGTGCCAGCAGCGTAGGGCAGGGGGCCTACTACGAGCAGTACTTC,CASSVGQGAYYEQYF
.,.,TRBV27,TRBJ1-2,TGTGCCAGCAGTCAGGTGACAGGCGAATATAACTATGGCTACACCTTC,CASSQVTGEYNYGYTF
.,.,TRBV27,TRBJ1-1,TGTGCCAGCAGTTTATTTGGTGATGAGAGGGGGGCGGCCACTGAAGCTTTCTTT,CASSLFGDERGAATEAFF
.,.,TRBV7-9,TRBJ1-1,TGTGCCAGCAGCAGTACCCTGACGGGCACTGAAGCTTTCTTT,CASSSTLTGTEAFF
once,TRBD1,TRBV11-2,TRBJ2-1,TGTGCCAGCAGCTTAGATCAAGTCAGGGGGCCCTACAATGAGCAGTTCTTC,CASSLDQVRGPYNEQFF
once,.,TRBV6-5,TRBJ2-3,TGTGCCAGCAGTTACTCCCAGCAGAGCACAGATACGCAGTATTTT,CASSYSQQSTDTQYF
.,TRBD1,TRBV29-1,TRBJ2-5,TGCAGCGTCGGGGACCCGGGACAGGGGGCAGGGACCCAGTACTTC,CSVGDPGQGAGTQYF